A single T cell receptor (beta chain) is shown here with its context. How the authors handled the data: Nucleated cell counts were estimated from reference gene primer amplification. Libraries were prepared by immunoSEQ multiplex PCR; TCRdb keeps only in-frame clonotypes and omits some of them. The DNA was the basis for D and trimming; V, J and clone size are from that table. The profile shows 150,000 or so clones, over 80% of them singletons. This sample stems from a study of blood T cell repertoires in COVID-19. Study summary: Sites across the United States, Italy and Spain contributed samples from acute and convalescent COVID-19. Sources were T cells, B-cell-depleted T cells, or PBMCs; the material itself was cDNA or gDNA.

The clonotype comes from a man older than 75 with acute or convalescent COVID-19. The sample consisted of peripheral blood.

The CDR3 loop is CASSNPGTYNSPLHF. CDR3 nucleotide sequence: TGTGCCAGTAGCAATCCCGGGACCTATAATTCACCCCTCCACTTT. The chain couples TRBV19 to TRBJ1-6; unclear D gene. The CDR3 has 15 amino acids. Between the trimmed V and J ends, which lost 6 bases and 2 bases, there was a span of 11 bases. CDR1 is LNHDA, CDR2 SQIVND, per germline (reference sequence).